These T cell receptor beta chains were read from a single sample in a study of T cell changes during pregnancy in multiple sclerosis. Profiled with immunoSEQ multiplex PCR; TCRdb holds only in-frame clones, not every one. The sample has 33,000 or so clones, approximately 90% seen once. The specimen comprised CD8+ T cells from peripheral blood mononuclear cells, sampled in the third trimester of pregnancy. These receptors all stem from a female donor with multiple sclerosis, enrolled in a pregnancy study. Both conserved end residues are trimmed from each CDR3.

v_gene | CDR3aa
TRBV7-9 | ASSPTQAAYEQY
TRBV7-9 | ASSPTGTGTSSYNEQF
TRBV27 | ASSPNPARAGTDTQY
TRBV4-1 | ASSQEGLARDEQY
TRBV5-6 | ASSLGDSSYEQY
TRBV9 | ASSVGDRGLVEQY
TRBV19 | ASSIRATDRSNEKLF
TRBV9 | ASSETGTKEQY
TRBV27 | ASSLGRVTEAF
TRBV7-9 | ASSSTGGFSGNTIY
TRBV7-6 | ASSLVGQGEAF
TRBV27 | ASSWAGSRETQY
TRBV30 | AWREGPTQHEQF
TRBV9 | ASSVASGRDMNTGELF
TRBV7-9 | ASTSGSAGLSYNEQF
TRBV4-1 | ASSQGVLSPQH
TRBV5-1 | ASSLVSYEQY
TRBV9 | ASSPGQGVNYGYT
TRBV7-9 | ASSPPTMIPGGYGYT
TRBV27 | ASGLGQYYEQY
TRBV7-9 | ASSGGKTQY
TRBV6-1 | ASSEAVLRRGLTGELF
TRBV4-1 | ASSQFGTEAF
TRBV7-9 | ASSLGQGFTVNVLT
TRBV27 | ASKEQGRSETQY
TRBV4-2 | ASSHTELAGDNEQF
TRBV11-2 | ASSLGPGLAVNEQF
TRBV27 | ASSPRTGGYT
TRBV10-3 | AISESGDEQF
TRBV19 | ASIDSSTYEQY
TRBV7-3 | ASSLGRGAKTRNQPQH
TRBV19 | ASSPRLAGGPRTYEQY
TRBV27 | ASSFSPDGVYNEQF
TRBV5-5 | ASSLSSGAYEQY
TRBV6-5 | ASSYQFGEDTQY
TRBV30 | AWTVYRGRRAGELF
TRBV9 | ASSRGDRAYGYT
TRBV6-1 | ASSEGSGRGDTQY